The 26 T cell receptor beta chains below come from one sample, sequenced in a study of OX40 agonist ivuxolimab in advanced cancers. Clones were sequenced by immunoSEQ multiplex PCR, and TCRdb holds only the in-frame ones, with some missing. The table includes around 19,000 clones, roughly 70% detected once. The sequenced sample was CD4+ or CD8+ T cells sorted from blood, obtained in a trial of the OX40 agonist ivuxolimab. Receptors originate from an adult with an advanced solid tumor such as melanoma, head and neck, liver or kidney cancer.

CDR3 coding DNA: TGTGCCAGCAGCCCCCCAGGTCAGGGGTACACTGAAGCTTTCTTT. Translated, it gives CASSPPGQGYTEAFF. The chain joins TRBV7-6 to TRBJ1-1; D possibly corresponds to TRBD1 (6 bases). CDR3 length: 15 amino acids. The V and J ends lost 5 bases and 3 bases respectively, with 16 bases between them. Germline lookup yields CDR1 SGHVS and CDR2 FNYEAQ.

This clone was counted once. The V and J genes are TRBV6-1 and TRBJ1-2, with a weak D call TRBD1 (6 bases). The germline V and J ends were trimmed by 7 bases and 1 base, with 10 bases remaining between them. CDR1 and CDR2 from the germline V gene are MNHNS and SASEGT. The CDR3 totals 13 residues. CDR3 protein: CASTTGFNYGYTF. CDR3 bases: TGTGCCAGCACCACAGGGTTTAACTATGGCTACACCTTC.

CDR3 bases: TGTGCCTGGGACCGCGGACAGGGGGGGAGTGAAGCTTTCTTT. The encoded protein is CAWDRGQGGSEAFF. The chain joins TRBV30 to TRBJ1-1; 10 positions agree with TRBD1. CDR3 length equals 14 residues. Germline CDR1 reads GTSNPN; CDR2 reads SVGIG (reference sequence). Trimming at V came to 5 bases and at J to 7 bases, leaving 10 bases not matched to a gene. Full variable domain (outside the CDR3, taken from reference TRBV30 and TRBJ1-1): SQTIHQWPATLVQPVGSPLSLECTVEGTSNPNLYWYRQAAGRGLQLLFYSVGIGQISSEVPQNLSASRPQDRQFILSSKKLLLSDSGFYLCAWDRGQGGSEAFFGQGTRLTVV.

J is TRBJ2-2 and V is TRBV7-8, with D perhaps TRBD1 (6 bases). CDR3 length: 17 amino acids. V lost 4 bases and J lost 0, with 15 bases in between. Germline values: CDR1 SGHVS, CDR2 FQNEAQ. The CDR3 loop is CASSSNPRTANTGELFF. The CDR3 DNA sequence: TGTGCCAGCAGCTCTAACCCTAGGACAGCGAACACCGGGGAGCTGTTTTTT.

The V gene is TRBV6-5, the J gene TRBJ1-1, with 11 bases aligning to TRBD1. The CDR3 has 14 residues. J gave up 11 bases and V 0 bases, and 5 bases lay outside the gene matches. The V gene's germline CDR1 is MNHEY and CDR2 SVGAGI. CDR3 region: CASSYSGTGGRAFF. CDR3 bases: TGTGCCAGCAGTTACTCGGGGACAGGGGGTCGGGCTTTCTTT.

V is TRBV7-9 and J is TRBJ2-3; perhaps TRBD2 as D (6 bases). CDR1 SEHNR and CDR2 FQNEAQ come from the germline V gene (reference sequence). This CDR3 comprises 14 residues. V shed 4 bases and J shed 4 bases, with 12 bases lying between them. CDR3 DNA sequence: TGTGCCAGCAGCTCGGCGGGGAGCTCAGATACGCAGTATTTT. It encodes CASSSAGSSDTQYF. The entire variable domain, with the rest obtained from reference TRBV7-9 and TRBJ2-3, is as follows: DTGVSQNPRHKITKRGQNVTFRCDPISEHNRLYWYRQTLGQGPEFLTYFQNEAQLEKSRLLSDRFSAERPKGSFSTLEIQRTEQGDSAMYLCASSSAGSSDTQYFGPGTRLTVL.

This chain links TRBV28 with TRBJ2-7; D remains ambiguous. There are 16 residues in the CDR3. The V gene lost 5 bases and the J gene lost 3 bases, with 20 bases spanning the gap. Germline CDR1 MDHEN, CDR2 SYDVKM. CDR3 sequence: CASSTIPGGWSYEQYF. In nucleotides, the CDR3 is TGTGCCAGCAGTACGATTCCGGGCGGATGGAGCTACGAGCAGTACTTC.

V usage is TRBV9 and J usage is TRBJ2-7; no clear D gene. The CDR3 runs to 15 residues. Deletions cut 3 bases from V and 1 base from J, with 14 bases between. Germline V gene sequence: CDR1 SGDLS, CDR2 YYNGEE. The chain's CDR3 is CASSAASGTSYEQYF. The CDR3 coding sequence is TGTGCCAGCAGCGCTGCCTCCGGAACTTCCTACGAGCAGTACTTC.

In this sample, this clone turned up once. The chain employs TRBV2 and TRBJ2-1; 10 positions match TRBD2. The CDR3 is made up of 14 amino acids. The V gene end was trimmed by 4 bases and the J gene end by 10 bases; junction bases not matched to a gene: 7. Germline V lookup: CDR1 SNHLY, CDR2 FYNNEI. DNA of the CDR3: TGTGCCAGCAGTGTACTAGCGGGGTTATGGGAGCAGTTCTTC. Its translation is CASSVLAGLWEQFF. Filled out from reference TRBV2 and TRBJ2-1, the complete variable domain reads EPEVTQTPSHQVTQMGQEVILRCVPISNHLYFYWYRQILGQKVEFLVSFYNNEISEKSEIFDDQFSVERPDGSNFTLKIRSTKLEDSAMYFCASSVLAGLWEQFFGPGTRLTVL.

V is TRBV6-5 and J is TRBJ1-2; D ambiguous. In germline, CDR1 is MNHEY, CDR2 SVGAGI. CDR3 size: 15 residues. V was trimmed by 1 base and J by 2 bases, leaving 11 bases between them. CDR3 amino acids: CASSYFRSGNYGYTF. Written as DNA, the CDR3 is TGTGCCAGCAGTTACTTCCGTTCTGGGAACTATGGCTACACCTTC.

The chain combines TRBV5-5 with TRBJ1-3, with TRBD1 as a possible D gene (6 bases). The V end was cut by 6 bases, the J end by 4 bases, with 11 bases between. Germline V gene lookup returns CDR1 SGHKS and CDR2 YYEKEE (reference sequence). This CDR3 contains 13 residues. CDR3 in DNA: TGTGCCAGCACCCGGGGGCCAGGAAACACCATATATTTT. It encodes CASTRGPGNTIYF.

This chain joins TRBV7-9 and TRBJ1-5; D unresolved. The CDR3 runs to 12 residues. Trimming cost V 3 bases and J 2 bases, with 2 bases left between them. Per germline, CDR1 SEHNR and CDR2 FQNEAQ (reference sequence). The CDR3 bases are TGTGCCAGCAGCTTTGGCAATCAGCCCCAGCATTTT. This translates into CASSFGNQPQHF.

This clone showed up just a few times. CDR3 sequence reads: CASSLEPEHTEAFF. CDR3 coding DNA: TGCGCCAGCAGCTTGGAACCGGAACACACTGAAGCTTTCTTT. The rearrangement joins TRBV5-1 to TRBJ1-1; D remains unclear. Germline V gene data show CDR1 as SGHRS and CDR2 as YFSETQ. The germline V and J ends were trimmed by 0 bases and 3 bases, with 9 bases remaining between them. CDR3 length: 14 amino acids.

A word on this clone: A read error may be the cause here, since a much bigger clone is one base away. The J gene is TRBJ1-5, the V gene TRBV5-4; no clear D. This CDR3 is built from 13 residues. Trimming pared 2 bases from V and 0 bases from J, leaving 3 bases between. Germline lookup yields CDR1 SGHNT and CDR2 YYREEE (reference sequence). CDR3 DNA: TGTGCCAGCAGCTTAGGTAGCAATCAGCCCCAGCATTTT. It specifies CASSLGSNQPQHF.

The CDR3 spells CASGGASYNEQFF. DNA for the CDR3: TGTGCCAGCGGGGGGGCCTCCTACAATGAGCAGTTCTTC. This chain links TRBV9 with TRBJ2-1; D may be TRBD2 (7 bases). Germline assignment: CDR1 SGDLS and CDR2 YYNGEE. V lost 7 bases and J 0 bases, leaving 8 bases between the germline ends. This CDR3 spans 13 amino acids.

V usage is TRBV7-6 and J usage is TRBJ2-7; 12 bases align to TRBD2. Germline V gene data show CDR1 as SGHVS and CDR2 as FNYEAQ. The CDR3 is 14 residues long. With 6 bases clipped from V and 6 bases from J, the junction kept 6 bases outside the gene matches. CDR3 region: CASSSSGGATEQYF. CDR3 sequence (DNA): TGTGCCAGCAGTTCTAGCGGGGGGGCAACCGAGCAGTACTTC.

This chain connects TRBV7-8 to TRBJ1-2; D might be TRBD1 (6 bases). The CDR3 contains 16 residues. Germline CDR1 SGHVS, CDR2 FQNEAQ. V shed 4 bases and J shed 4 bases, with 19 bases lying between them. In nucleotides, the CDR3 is TGTGCCAGCAGCTCCAGCCCTTCAGGGGCGGGCTATGGCTACACCTTC. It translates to CASSSSPSGAGYGYTF.

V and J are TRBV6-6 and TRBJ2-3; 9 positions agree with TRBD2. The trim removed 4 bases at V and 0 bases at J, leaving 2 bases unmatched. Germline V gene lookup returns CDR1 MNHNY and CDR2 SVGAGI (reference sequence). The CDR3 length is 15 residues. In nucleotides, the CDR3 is TGTGCCAGCAGTTTTAGCGGGAGAAGCACAGATACGCAGTATTTT. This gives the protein CASSFSGRSTDTQYF.

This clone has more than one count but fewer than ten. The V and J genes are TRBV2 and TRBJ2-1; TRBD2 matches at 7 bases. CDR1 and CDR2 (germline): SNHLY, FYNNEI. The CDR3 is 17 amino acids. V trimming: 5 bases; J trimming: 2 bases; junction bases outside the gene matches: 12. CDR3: CASSPTPGLRTYNEQFF. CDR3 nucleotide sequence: TGTGCCAGCAGTCCCACCCCGGGACTACGTACCTACAATGAGCAGTTCTTC.

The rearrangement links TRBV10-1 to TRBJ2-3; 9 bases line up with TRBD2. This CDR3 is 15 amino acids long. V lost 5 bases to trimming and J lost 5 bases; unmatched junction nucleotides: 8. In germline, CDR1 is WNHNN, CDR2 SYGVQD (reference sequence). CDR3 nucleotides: TGCGCCAGCAGTCATAGCGGGGGACCCCAAGATACGCAGTATTTT. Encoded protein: CASSHSGGPQDTQYF.

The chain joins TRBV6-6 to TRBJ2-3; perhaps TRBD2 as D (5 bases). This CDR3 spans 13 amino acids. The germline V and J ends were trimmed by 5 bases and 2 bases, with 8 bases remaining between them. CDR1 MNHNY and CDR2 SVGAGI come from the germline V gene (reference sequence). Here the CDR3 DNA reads TGTGCCAGCAGTGGACTCAACACAGATACGCAGTATTTT. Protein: CASSGLNTDTQYF.

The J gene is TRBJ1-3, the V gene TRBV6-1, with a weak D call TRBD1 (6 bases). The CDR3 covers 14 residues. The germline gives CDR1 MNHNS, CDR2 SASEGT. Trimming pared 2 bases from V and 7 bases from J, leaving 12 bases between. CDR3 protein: CASSEWTALNTIYF. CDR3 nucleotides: TGTGCCAGCAGTGAATGGACAGCTCTGAACACCATATATTTT.

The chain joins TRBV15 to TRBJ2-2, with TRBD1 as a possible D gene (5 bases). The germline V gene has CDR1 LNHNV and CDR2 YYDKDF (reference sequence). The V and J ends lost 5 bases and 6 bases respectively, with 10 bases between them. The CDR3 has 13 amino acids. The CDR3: CATSVDRAGELFF. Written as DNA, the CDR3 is TGTGCCACCAGCGTTGACAGAGCCGGGGAGCTGTTTTTT.

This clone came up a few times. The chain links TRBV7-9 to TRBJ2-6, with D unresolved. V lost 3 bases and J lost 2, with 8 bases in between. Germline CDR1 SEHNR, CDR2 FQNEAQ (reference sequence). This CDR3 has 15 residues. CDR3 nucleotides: TGTGCCAGCAGCTTCGAGCCGCCTGGGGCCAACGTCCTGACTTTC. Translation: CASSFEPPGANVLTF. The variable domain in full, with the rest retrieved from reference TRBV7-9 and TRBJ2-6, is DTGVSQNPRHKITKRGQNVTFRCDPISEHNRLYWYRQTLGQGPEFLTYFQNEAQLEKSRLLSDRFSAERPKGSFSTLEIQRTEQGDSAMYLCASSFEPPGANVLTFGAGSRLTVL.

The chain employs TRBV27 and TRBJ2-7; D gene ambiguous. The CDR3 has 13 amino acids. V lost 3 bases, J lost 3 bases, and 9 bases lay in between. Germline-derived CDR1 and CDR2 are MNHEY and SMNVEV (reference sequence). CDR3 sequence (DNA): TGTGCCAGCAGTTTTCGAAGGAACTACGAGCAGTACTTC. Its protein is CASSFRRNYEQYF.

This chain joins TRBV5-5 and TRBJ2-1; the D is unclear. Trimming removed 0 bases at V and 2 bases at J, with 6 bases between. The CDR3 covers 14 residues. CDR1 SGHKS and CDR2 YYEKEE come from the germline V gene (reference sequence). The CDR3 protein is CASSLENTYNEQFF. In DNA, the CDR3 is TGTGCCAGCAGCTTGGAAAATACCTACAATGAGCAGTTCTTC.